This T cell receptor beta chain was retrieved from a study of blood T cell repertoires in COVID-19. Study summary: The United States, Italy and Spain were the sources of the acute and convalescent COVID-19 samples. PBMCs, B-cell-depleted T cells, or T cells provided the cDNA or gDNA that made up the material.

Authors' data handling: Using reference gene primer amplification, nucleated cell counts were estimated. Produced via immunoSEQ multiplex PCR; TCRdb's table is partial and in-frame only. D and trimming were read from the DNA, whereas the V and J calls and clone size are those reported in that table. Among hundreds of thousands of clones listed, around 86% were seen once. This CDR3 is 13 amino acids long. Germline values: CDR1 ENHRY, CDR2 SYGVKD. V was pared by 6 bases and J by 4 bases, with 10 bases between. Seattle researchers signed up patients amid active infection and tracked them longitudinally. Sequencing used peripheral blood. This TCR was recovered from a man aged 45-65 years with COVID-19, enrolled during active disease. This chain joins TRBV10-3 and TRBJ1-5; D is possibly TRBD1 (5 bases). CDR3 sequence (DNA): TGTGCCATCAGGGGGGGGGTTAATCAGCCCCAGCATTTT. Translation: CAIRGGVNQPQHF.